Shown below are 23 T cell receptor beta chains from a single sample sequenced in a study of a mutant IDH1 vaccine in newly diagnosed glioma. Profiling relied on immunoSEQ multiplex PCR, and the TCRdb table lists in-frame clones only, not all of them. The sample carries 25,000 to 35,000 clones, 82% recorded once. Time point noted: baseline, week 1 (first vaccination visit). The treatment denotes: pre-vaccination baseline after standard-of-care therapy. This specimen consisted of PBMCs, obtained from a glioma patient treated with radiotherapy, temozolomide or both. The receptors stem from a man aged 25 to 40 with glioma.

The chain is built from TRBV2 and TRBJ1-3; D possibly corresponds to TRBD1 (5 bases). The germline gives CDR1 SNHLY, CDR2 FYNNEI. Trimming left V 6 bases short and J 1 base short, with 16 bases between. The CDR3 totals 16 residues. The chain's CDR3 is CASSDRTPLSGNTIYF. In DNA, the CDR3 is TGTGCCAGCAGCGACCGGACACCGCTATCTGGAAACACCATATATTTT.

The gene calls are TRBV5-5 and TRBJ1-2; TRBD1 matches 7 bases. V shed 3 bases, J shed 2 bases, and the junction held 10 bases outside the gene matches. The CDR3 is 16 amino acids. Germline V gene lookup returns CDR1 SGHKS and CDR2 YYEKEE (reference sequence). CDR3 coding DNA: TGTGCCAGCAGCTGGGGAGCAGACAGGGAAAACTATGGCTACACCTTC. Protein sequence: CASSWGADRENYGYTF.

The rearrangement links TRBV7-2 to TRBJ2-3, with 7 bases that match TRBD1. Germline CDR1 and CDR2: SGHTA and FQGNSA. There are 15 residues in the CDR3. V dropped 5 bases and J dropped 4; count of bases not matched to a gene: 9. As DNA, the CDR3 is TGTGCCAGCAGCCCGACAGGGATTACGTCAGATACGCAGTATTTT. Translation: CASSPTGITSDTQYF.

The chain combines TRBV5-6 with TRBJ2-7; 12 bases match TRBD2. There are 15 residues in the CDR3. V lost 5 bases and J lost 3; bases outside the gene matches: 6. From germline, CDR1 is SGHDT and CDR2 YYEEEE. CDR3 nucleotides: TGTGCCAGCAGTCCAACGACTAGCGGGAGCTACGAGCAGTACTTC. This encodes CASSPTTSGSYEQYF.

This chain uses TRBV6-6 with TRBJ2-7, with 9 positions matching TRBD1. Germline CDR1 reads MNHNY; CDR2 reads SVGAGI (reference sequence). The junction had 7 bases not matched to a gene; V was cut back by 8 bases and J by 5 bases. CDR3 size: 13 residues. The CDR3 sequence: CASEGTGSNEQYF. The CDR3 nucleotides are TGTGCCAGCGAGGGGACAGGGTCGAACGAGCAGTACTTC.

The chain employs TRBV5-1 and TRBJ2-3; 13 bases align to TRBD2. The ends lost 4 bases at V and 3 bases at J; junction bases unmatched: 5. The CDR3 runs 16 residues. The V gene's germline CDR1 is SGHRS and CDR2 YFSETQ. The CDR3 DNA sequence: TGCGCCAGCAGCCCCGGGACTAGCGGGACAACAGATACGCAGTATTTT. Its translation: CASSPGTSGTTDTQYF.

The chain recombines TRBV25-1 with TRBJ1-1; D possibly corresponds to TRBD1 (6 bases). The CDR3 loop spans 14 amino acids. Germline V gene sequence: CDR1 MGHDK, CDR2 SYGVNS. Deletions cut 4 bases from V and 4 bases from J, with 13 bases between. CDR3 bases: TGTGCCAGCAGTGTAACAGGGAGGAGCACTGAAGCTTTCTTT. It yields the protein CASSVTGRSTEAFF.

This clone is a singleton in its sample. The V and J genes are TRBV5-1 and TRBJ1-5; D possibly corresponds to TRBD1 (5 bases). With 2 bases removed from V and 7 bases from J, the gap between germline ends came to 13 bases. Per the germline V gene, CDR1 is SGHRS and CDR2 is YFSETQ. This CDR3 contains 14 residues. The CDR3 sequence: CASSFSGVDQPQHF. The CDR3 coding sequence is TGCGCCAGCAGCTTCTCGGGGGTTGACCAGCCCCAGCATTTT.

The CDR3 loop is CASSPPVTEAFF. DNA of the CDR3: TGTGCCAGCAGCCCCCCCGTCACTGAAGCTTTCTTT. This chain links TRBV7-9 with TRBJ1-1; D uncertain. Germline V gene data show CDR1 as SEHNR and CDR2 as FQNEAQ (reference sequence). V was clipped by 5 bases and J by 4 bases, with 8 bases between them. The CDR3 spans 12 residues.

The chain employs TRBV27 and TRBJ1-4; D possibly corresponds to TRBD1 (5 bases). Trimming stripped 2 bases from V and 7 bases from J, with 11 bases between. The CDR3 is 14 residues long. Germline V gives CDR1 MNHEY, CDR2 SMNVEV (reference sequence). The CDR3 reads CASSLAGSGEKLFF. CDR3 sequence (DNA): TGTGCCAGCAGTTTAGCAGGGAGCGGTGAAAAACTGTTTTTT.

The J gene is TRBJ2-5, the V gene TRBV30, with D perhaps matching TRBD2 (5 bases). Between the trimmed V and J ends, which lost 4 bases and 3 bases, there was a span of 15 bases. Per germline, CDR1 GTSNPN and CDR2 SVGIG (reference sequence). The CDR3 spans 14 residues. For the CDR3, the DNA is TGTGCCTGGACCCAGCCGGGGTCTGAAGAGACCCAGTACTTC. It translates to CAWTQPGSEETQYF. The complete variable domain, with remaining parts taken from reference TRBV30 and TRBJ2-5, reads SQTIHQWPATLVQPVGSPLSLECTVEGTSNPNLYWYRQAAGRGLQLLFYSVGIGQISSEVPQNLSASRPQDRQFILSSKKLLLSDSGFYLCAWTQPGSEETQYFGPGTRLLVL.

V is TRBV4-1 and J is TRBJ1-1; D gene ambiguous. V lost 1 base, J lost 3 bases, and 9 bases lay in between. In germline, CDR1 is MGHRA, CDR2 YSYEKL. There are 14 residues in the CDR3. In nucleotides, the CDR3 is TGCGCCAGCAGCCAAGCCCCTCGGGACACTGAAGCTTTCTTT. Translation gives CASSQAPRDTEAFF.

This chain joins TRBV27 and TRBJ1-4; no clear D gene. Germline V CDR1 and CDR2: MNHEY, SMNVEV (reference sequence). V was pared by 3 bases and J by 6 bases, with 14 bases between. The CDR3 runs to 15 residues. In DNA form, the CDR3 reads TGTGCCAGCAGTTTGAATGGTGGGCTATATGAAAAACTGTTTTTT. Protein: CASSLNGGLYEKLFF.

The rearrangement links TRBV19 to TRBJ1-5, with a weak D call TRBD1 (5 bases). Deletions cut 1 base from V and 4 bases from J, with 11 bases between. This CDR3 has 15 residues. The germline CDR1 and CDR2 sequences are LNHDA and SQIVND (reference sequence). The CDR3 sequence is CASSIVTGGNQPQHF. CDR3 nucleotide sequence: TGTGCCAGTAGTATAGTGACGGGGGGTAATCAGCCCCAGCATTTT.

The chain has TRBV14 and TRBJ2-1, with a tentative D call TRBD2 (6 bases). The length of the CDR3 is 14 residues. The V end was cut by 0 bases, the J end by 9 bases, with 12 bases between. Germline-derived CDR1 and CDR2 are SGHDN and FVKESK. In DNA, the CDR3 is TGTGCCAGCAGCCAAGAGACAGCCGGGGGTGAGCAGTTCTTC. It specifies CASSQETAGGEQFF.

The chain employs TRBV30 and TRBJ1-3; D possibly corresponds to TRBD1 (5 bases). This CDR3 comprises 15 residues. Germline-derived CDR1 and CDR2 are GTSNPN and SVGIG (reference sequence). The V end was cut by 2 bases, the J end by 0 bases, with 11 bases between. CDR3 in DNA: TGTGCCTGGAGTCAGACAGCCGTCTCTGGAAACACCATATATTTT. This gives the protein CAWSQTAVSGNTIYF.

The CDR3 coding sequence is TGTGCCAGTAGAATGCGACACCATAGCAATCAGCCCCAGCATTTT. Its protein product is CASRMRHHSNQPQHF. V gene TRBV19 combines with J gene TRBJ1-5; D unresolved. The germline gives CDR1 LNHDA, CDR2 SQIVND (reference sequence). CDR3 length: 15 residues. Trimming left V 6 bases short and J 0 bases short, with 12 bases between.

This sequence joins TRBV29-1 and TRBJ1-5; 7 bases align to TRBD1. J gave up 2 bases and V 7 bases, and 2 bases lay outside the gene matches. The CDR3 runs to 12 residues. The germline V gene encodes CDR1 SQVTM and CDR2 ANQGSEA. This CDR3 reads CSAGQGNQPQHF. CDR3 bases: TGCAGCGCAGGACAGGGCAATCAGCCCCAGCATTTT.

The V and J genes are TRBV5-4 and TRBJ2-6, with 7 bases matching TRBD1. Germline assignment: CDR1 SGHNT and CDR2 YYREEE (reference sequence). The CDR3 runs to 19 residues. With V trimmed by 3 bases and J by 2 bases, 14 bases remained unmatched. Here the CDR3 DNA reads TGTGCCAGCAGCTCCCTGTTTGAAGGGGGCCCCACTGGGGCCAACGTCCTGACTTTC. Its protein is CASSSLFEGGPTGANVLTF.

The chain employs TRBV6-5 and TRBJ1-5; no clear D gene. Trimming pared 4 bases from V and 5 bases from J, leaving 15 bases between. Germline CDR1 reads MNHEY; CDR2 reads SVGAGI. The CDR3 length is 15 residues. CDR3 sequence: CASSSEGILHQPQHF. The CDR3 DNA sequence: TGTGCCAGCAGTTCTGAAGGGATTCTCCATCAGCCCCAGCATTTT.

The chain is built from TRBV19 and TRBJ2-3; 12 nucleotides line up with TRBD2. The V gene end was trimmed by 4 bases and the J gene end by 2 bases; junction bases not matched to a gene: 4. Germline lookup yields CDR1 LNHDA and CDR2 SQIVND (reference sequence). The CDR3 extends over 16 amino acids. For the CDR3, the DNA is TGTGCCAGTAGTACGAGGACTAGCGGGAACACAGATACGCAGTATTTT. Its protein is CASSTRTSGNTDTQYF.

This chain links TRBV30 with TRBJ2-7; 8 nucleotides line up with TRBD1. V lost 3 bases, J lost 4 bases, and 2 bases stayed unmatched. The CDR3 is 12 residues long. Germline loops: CDR1 GTSNPN, CDR2 SVGIG (reference sequence). Written as DNA, the CDR3 is TGTGCCTGGAGGGACAGGGCATACGAGCAGTACTTC. Protein: CAWRDRAYEQYF.

The chain carries TRBV21-1 and TRBJ1-2; TRBD1 reflects the table's D call only, with no check against the DNA. TRBV21-1 represents a pseudogene. CDR3 size: 15 residues. The CDR3 protein is CASSKFLQAPYGYTF. CDR3 sequence (DNA): TGTGCCAGCAGCAAATTCCTTCAGGCTCCGTATGGCTACACCTTC.